The next 28 T cell receptor beta chains were all read from a single sample in a study of cytomegalovirus exposure and HLA in healthy donors. The PCR made use of 60 Vbeta and 13 Jbeta primers. Method: immunoSEQ multiplex PCR; TCRdb's copy keeps in-frame clones and lacks some. Among approximately 160,000 clones listed, about four fifths were seen once. Material for sequencing was PBMCs. All receptors derive from a man between 50 and 59 years old in good health and CMV-seropositive.

The rearrangement links TRBV5-1 to TRBJ2-1; no clear D. The V end lost 0 bases, the J end lost 5 bases, and 9 bases lay between the germline ends. Per germline, CDR1 SGHRS and CDR2 YFSETQ. The CDR3 spans 14 residues. Written as DNA, the CDR3 is TGCGCCAGCAGCTTGGCCGCAATAGACAATGAGCAGTTCTTC. It codes for CASSLAAIDNEQFF.

J is TRBJ2-2 and V is TRBV10-2; TRBD2 matches 13 bases. Trimming at V came to 4 bases and at J to 2 bases, leaving 10 bases not matched to a gene. Germline V CDR1 and CDR2: WSHSY, SAAADI. The CDR3 is made up of 19 amino acids. CDR3 nucleotides: TGCGCCAGCAGTGGGCTTCCGGGACTAGCGGGACGAAACACCGGGGAGCTGTTTTTT. It encodes CASSGLPGLAGRNTGELFF.

The chain recombines TRBV6-5 with TRBJ1-2, with D perhaps matching TRBD1 (6 bases). Germline CDR1 is MNHEY and CDR2 is SVGAGI. Trimming took off 0 bases at V and 5 bases at J, with 10 bases between the two ends. This CDR3 is built from 14 residues. Here the CDR3 reads CASSYSRTEYGYTF. CDR3 DNA sequence: TGTGCCAGCAGTTACTCACGGACAGAATATGGCTACACCTTC.

This chain uses TRBV6-4 with TRBJ1-5, with TRBD1 identical over 7 bases. V lost 10 bases, J lost 5 bases, and 14 bases stayed unmatched. CDR1 MRHNA and CDR2 SNTAGT come from the germline V gene. The CDR3 loop spans 15 amino acids. The CDR3 sequence is CATTERQGGDQPQHF. The CDR3 DNA follows: TGTGCCACCACGGAAAGACAGGGTGGGGATCAGCCCCAGCATTTT.

V gene TRBV30 combines with J gene TRBJ1-1; D call uncertain. The V end lost 2 bases, the J end lost 3 bases, and 13 bases lay between the germline ends. Per the germline V gene, CDR1 is GTSNPN and CDR2 is SVGIG (reference sequence). The CDR3 has 14 residues. The DNA of the CDR3 is TGTGCCTGGAGTCGGGGTGGATCGGACACTGAAGCTTTCTTT. Its protein is CAWSRGGSDTEAFF.

In the case of this clone: Other DNA sequences within the sample encode an identical CDR3. V and J are TRBV6-5 and TRBJ1-1; D might be TRBD1 (5 bases). The V gene lost 0 bases and the J gene lost 4 bases, with 6 bases spanning the gap. The CDR3 sequence is 13 residues long. The germline CDR1 and CDR2 sequences are MNHEY and SVGAGI. This chain's CDR3 is CASSYSGGTEAFF. The CDR3 nucleotides are TGTGCCAGCAGTTACTCGGGGGGCACTGAAGCTTTCTTT.

This clone was recorded only once. This chain joins TRBV6-4 and TRBJ2-1; TRBD1 matches at 7 bases. V lost 5 bases and J lost 7; bases outside the gene matches: 8. This CDR3 comprises 14 residues. Germline V gene lookup returns CDR1 MRHNA and CDR2 SNTAGT. CDR3 sequence: CASSQGGAGNEQFF. Here the CDR3 DNA reads TGTGCCAGCAGTCAAGGGGGCGCGGGTAATGAGCAGTTCTTC.

The CDR3: CASRRTWGLRYGYTF. The CDR3 nucleotides are TGTGCCAGCCGTCGGACATGGGGGCTTCGGTATGGCTACACCTTC. This rearrangement joins TRBV28 to TRBJ1-2, with D perhaps TRBD1 (6 bases). The CDR3 has 15 amino acids. Per germline, CDR1 MDHEN and CDR2 SYDVKM. Trimming pared 8 bases from V and 5 bases from J, leaving 21 bases between.

V usage is TRBV28 and J usage is TRBJ1-5; TRBD1 might be the D (6 bases). CDR3 length: 16 amino acids. Germline assignment: CDR1 MDHEN and CDR2 SYDVKM. Trimming left V 6 bases short and J 1 base short, with 16 bases between. The DNA for the CDR3 is TGTGCCAGCAGCCCCGCGGGGGGGGCCAGCAATCAGCCCCAGCATTTT. It encodes CASSPAGGASNQPQHF.

The gene calls are TRBV11-2 and TRBJ2-7; 7 nucleotides align to TRBD1. The trim removed 5 bases at V and 5 bases at J, leaving 15 bases unmatched. CDR3 length equals 16 residues. CDR1 and CDR2 from the germline V gene are SGHAT and FQNNGV. The CDR3 coding sequence is TGTGCCAGCAGCCGCAGGGAGAGGGGGCTTGACCACGAGCAGTACTTC. Translating gives CASSRRERGLDHEQYF.

The DNA of the CDR3 is TGTGCCAGCAGCCACCAGGACGGGAGACCGGGAGTCTACACCTTC. This translates into CASSHQDGRPGVYTF. The chain links TRBV7-9 to TRBJ1-2, with D uncertain. Germline V gives CDR1 SEHNR, CDR2 FQNEAQ (reference sequence). Trimming shortened V by 5 bases and J by 10 bases, and 23 bases separated the two germline ends. This CDR3 is 15 amino acids long.

V is TRBV27 and J is TRBJ1-3, with D possibly TRBD1 on 6 matching bases. Trimming left V 6 bases short and J 1 base short, with 10 bases between. The CDR3 runs to 14 residues. CDR1 is MNHEY, CDR2 SMNVEV, per germline (reference sequence). CDR3 DNA: TGTGCCAGCAGCCCCCAGGGGTCTGGAAACACCATATATTTT. Amino acid sequence: CASSPQGSGNTIYF.

This clone was observed a few times. The chain employs TRBV28 and TRBJ2-7; 8 bases map to TRBD1. CDR3 length equals 15 residues. V gave up 3 bases and J gave up 9 bases; unmatched junction bases: 13. Germline values: CDR1 MDHEN, CDR2 SYDVKM. CDR3 region: CASSLGSQGAGRQYF. DNA of the CDR3: TGTGCCAGCAGTTTGGGTAGCCAGGGGGCGGGGAGGCAGTACTTC.

The chain carries TRBV19 and TRBJ2-1; 8 bases map to TRBD2. Germline CDR1 is LNHDA and CDR2 is SQIVND (reference sequence). The ends lost 6 bases at V and 4 bases at J; junction bases unmatched: 8. CDR3 length: 15 amino acids. The DNA of the CDR3 is TGTGCCAGTAGAAGAGCGGGGGCCCTATACAATGAGCAGTTCTTC. It codes for CASRRAGALYNEQFF.

Concerning this clone: The same CDR3 can be traced to other DNA sequences in this sample. This sequence joins TRBV7-2 and TRBJ1-5, with 8 bases lining up with TRBD1. This CDR3 is 16 amino acids long. The junction had 7 bases not matched to a gene; V was cut back by 2 bases and J by 4 bases. CDR1 and CDR2 from the germline V gene are SGHTA and FQGNSA. CDR3 region: CASSLSGQGWNQPQHF. Here the CDR3 DNA reads TGTGCCAGCAGCTTATCCGGACAGGGTTGGAATCAGCCCCAGCATTTT.

The chain links TRBV7-3 to TRBJ2-1, with 8 bases lining up with TRBD2. Germline V gives CDR1 SGHTA, CDR2 FQGTGA. V lost 3 bases and J lost 9; bases outside the gene matches: 7. This CDR3 is built from 14 residues. This CDR3 reads CASSLSGSAGEQFF. DNA for the CDR3: TGTGCCAGCAGCTTGAGCGGGAGCGCGGGTGAGCAGTTCTTC.

The chain uses TRBV7-2 and TRBJ2-1, with 11 bases aligning to TRBD1. Looked up from germline, CDR1 is SGHTA and CDR2 is FQGNSA. The V and J ends lost 8 bases and 5 bases, in that order; junction bases with no gene match: 14. This CDR3 is 17 amino acids long. The DNA of the CDR3 is TGTGCCAGCTCAGGACAGGGGGCCTCCTCCTGGAACAATGAGCAGTTCTTC. Its protein product is CASSGQGASSWNNEQFF.

The CDR3 is CASSLGGTYNSPLHF. The CDR3 DNA reads as TGTGCCAGCAGCTTGGGGGGCACCTATAATTCACCCCTCCACTTT. This chain uses TRBV5-4 with TRBJ1-6, with a weak D call TRBD1 (5 bases). Trimming took 0 bases from V and 2 from J, leaving 6 bases between them. The CDR3 has 15 amino acids. The V gene's germline CDR1 is SGHNT and CDR2 YYREEE (reference sequence).

This sequence joins TRBV30 and TRBJ2-5; 11 bases agree with TRBD2. The CDR3 totals 17 residues. The V segment lost 1 base and the J segment 5 bases; nucleotides outside the gene matches: 12. Germline CDR1 reads GTSNPN; CDR2 reads SVGIG (reference sequence). The CDR3 region is CAWSAGGSGGAWETQYF. In DNA form, the CDR3 reads TGTGCCTGGAGTGCCGGGGGTAGCGGGGGGGCCTGGGAGACCCAGTACTTC.

The V call is TRBV28, the J call TRBJ2-1, with 10 nucleotides matching TRBD1. Germline CDR1 and CDR2: MDHEN and SYDVKM. This CDR3 has 15 residues. V lost 6 bases to trimming and J lost 3 bases; unmatched junction nucleotides: 5. Here the CDR3 reads CASRSGTGDYNEQFF. The CDR3 nucleotides read TGTGCCAGCAGATCCGGGACAGGGGACTACAATGAGCAGTTCTTC. The full variable domain, in which reference TRBV28 and TRBJ2-1 provide the parts outside the CDR3, is DVKVTQSSRYLVKRTGEKVFLECVQDMDHENMFWYRQDPGLGLRLIYFSYDVKMKEKGDIPEGYSVSREKKERFSLILESASTNQTSMYLCASRSGTGDYNEQFFGPGTRLTVL.

V gene TRBV5-1 combines with J gene TRBJ2-1, with 10 bases that match TRBD2. This CDR3 has 14 residues. The trim removed 6 bases at V and 4 bases at J, leaving 4 bases unmatched. Germline CDR1 reads SGHRS; CDR2 reads YFSETQ. Here the CDR3 reads CASTLLAGYNEQFF. CDR3 coding DNA: TGCGCCAGCACCCTACTAGCGGGGTACAATGAGCAGTTCTTC.

The gene calls are TRBV15 and TRBJ2-7, with D maybe TRBD1 (5 bases). Trimming stripped 0 bases from V and 6 bases from J, with 6 bases between. The germline gives CDR1 LNHNV, CDR2 YYDKDF (reference sequence). The CDR3 contains 12 residues. For the CDR3, the DNA is TGTGCCACCAGCAGAGATAGGGGCGAGCAGTACTTC. Protein: CATSRDRGEQYF.

The chain is built from TRBV5-1 and TRBJ2-5; 8 positions match TRBD1. From germline, CDR1 is SGHRS and CDR2 YFSETQ. The V segment lost 3 bases and the J segment 5 bases; nucleotides outside the gene matches: 6. This CDR3 is 14 amino acids long. The CDR3 here is CASSYSGGGETQYF. CDR3 coding DNA: TGCGCCAGCAGCTATTCAGGGGGCGGGGAGACCCAGTACTTC.

The genes are TRBV19 and TRBJ2-7; weak D call: TRBD2 (5 bases). The germline V gene encodes CDR1 LNHDA and CDR2 SQIVND (reference sequence). The CDR3 has 13 amino acids. Trimming took 2 bases from V and 7 from J, leaving 12 bases between them. The CDR3 loop reads CASSIKGLAEQYF. The CDR3 DNA reads TGTGCCAGTAGTATAAAAGGACTGGCGGAGCAGTACTTC.

Only one count was recorded for this clone. The V call is TRBV6-6, the J call TRBJ2-3; 9 bases are a match to TRBD1. The V gene end was trimmed by 5 bases and the J gene end by 0 bases; junction bases not matched to a gene: 6. This CDR3 is 16 amino acids long. The germline V gene has CDR1 MNHNY and CDR2 SVGAGI (reference sequence). CDR3 sequence reads: CASSNRQGGSTDTQYF. CDR3 bases: TGTGCCAGCAGTAACCGACAGGGGGGAAGCACAGATACGCAGTATTTT.

The chain has TRBV10-1 and TRBJ2-3; D is perhaps TRBD2 (5 bases). Germline-derived CDR1 and CDR2 are WNHNN and SYGVQD (reference sequence). V was trimmed by 4 bases and J by 7 bases, leaving 21 bases between them. This CDR3 contains 16 residues. CDR3 in DNA: TGCGCCAGCAGTGTAGAGCGGAATCCAGGAGTGAATACGCAGTATTTT. Protein: CASSVERNPGVNTQYF.

The CDR3 loop is CASRAPPGLAGGPADTQYF. The CDR3 coding sequence is TGTGCCAGCAGAGCCCCCCCGGGACTAGCGGGAGGGCCGGCAGATACGCAGTATTTT. The chain is built from TRBV7-9 and TRBJ2-3, with 16 nucleotides matching TRBD2. Per germline, CDR1 SEHNR and CDR2 FQNEAQ (reference sequence). Losses at the gene ends were 6 bases for V and 4 bases for J; bases not matched to a gene: 13. The CDR3 loop spans 19 amino acids. The full variable domain, completed using reference TRBV7-9 and TRBJ2-3, is DTGVSQNPRHKITKRGQNVTFRCDPISEHNRLYWYRQTLGQGPEFLTYFQNEAQLEKSRLLSDRFSAERPKGSFSTLEIQRTEQGDSAMYLCASRAPPGLAGGPADTQYFGPGTRLTVL.

V is TRBV5-6 and J is TRBJ1-2, with 10 bases matching TRBD1. CDR1 and CDR2 from the germline V gene are SGHDT and YYEEEE. The CDR3 has 17 residues. V lost 3 bases, J lost 6 bases, and 14 bases stayed unmatched. The CDR3 region is CASSSRTGGGGFNGYTF. The DNA for the CDR3 is TGTGCCAGCAGCTCCCGGACAGGGGGAGGAGGTTTTAATGGCTACACCTTC.